This T cell receptor (beta chain) was recovered during a study of blood T cell repertoires in COVID-19 (dated by TCRdb to between 2020 and 2021). Concerning the study at large: The collaborator samples originated in the United States, Italy and Spain and spanned the acute and convalescent phases of COVID-19. Deeply sampled blood TCRbeta repertoires from subjects exposed to, actively infected with, or recovered from COVID-19 were included in the dataset. A freely available public database, intended as a resource for researchers studying the immune response to SARS-CoV-2, is where the repertoires were released. The prospective study material was composed of cDNA or gDNA derived from T cells, B-cell-depleted T cells, or PBMCs. Samples were obtained from the ongoing ImmuneRACE study (first 160 participants) and from roughly 1,300 subjects provided by 6 global collaborators. Nearly every sample came with metadata listing a de-identified subject ID, COVID-19 status, age in years and sex. Where available, HLA class I and class II types were taken from metadata supplied by the sample provider and were not determined by assay-based typing.

TCRbeta CDR3 regions were amplified from genomic DNA using the immunoSEQ Assay, a bias-controlled multiplex PCR. The paper's processing steps were these. The number of nucleated cells in each sample was estimated from the amplification of reference gene primers within the assay. To quantify the absolute abundance of each unique TCRbeta CDR3 rearrangement, sequence reads were collapsed and filtered. Productive Simpson clonality was computed per sample as the square root of Simpson's diversity index over productive rearrangements. Sourced from immuneACCESS, this table was stored by TCRdb with only in-frame sequences that have V and J called. A share of the clones is absent; for the studies checked, an unresolved V gene accounts for under half, and the remainder has no known explanation. V, J and clone size reflect that table, while D and trimming were determined from the DNA. Present in this sample are around 110,000 clones, 80% to 90% of which were seen just once. Roughly 4.9% of the sample comes from the top ten.

Here is what the overall study found, with its caveats: The quantity of clinical and demographic metadata differed by source and by participant and was supplied without curation.

Each collaborating institution followed its own protocols to collect whole blood in K2EDTA tubes. For TCRbeta analysis, collaborator samples were shipped as frozen whole blood, as isolated PBMCs, or as DNA extracted from either sample type. Note on this clone: What this receptor recognizes is not known. Per-base quality was not reported, and no clone a single base away is much larger than it.

Reading the germline V gene gives CDR1 SGHTS and CDR2 YDEGEE. Relative to germline, V is 0 bases shorter and J is 9 bases shorter, with 16 bases between their ends. The CDR3 spans 15 residues, from the cysteine through the phenylalanine. CDR3 DNA only is kept here, 45 bases in frame from base 1. The sequenced material came from peripheral blood. The chain uses TRBV5-8 and TRBJ2-1, with a tentative D gene TRBD1 over 5 matching bases. This clonotype was sampled from a man aged 35-49 years with active or convalescent COVID-19. The nucleotide sequence reads TGTGCCAGCAGCTTGGATGGGGCCATAAGGGGTGAGCAGTTCTTC. This codes for CASSLDGAIRGEQFF.